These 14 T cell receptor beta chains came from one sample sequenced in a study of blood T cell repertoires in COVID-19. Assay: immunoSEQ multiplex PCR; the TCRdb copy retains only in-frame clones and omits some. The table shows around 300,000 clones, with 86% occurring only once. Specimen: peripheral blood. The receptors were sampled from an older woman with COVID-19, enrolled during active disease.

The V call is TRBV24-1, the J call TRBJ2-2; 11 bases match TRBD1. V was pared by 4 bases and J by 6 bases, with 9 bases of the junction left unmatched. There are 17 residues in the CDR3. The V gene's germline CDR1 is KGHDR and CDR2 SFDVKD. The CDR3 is CATSEKLGQGGSGELFF. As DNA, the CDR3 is TGTGCCACCAGTGAGAAGCTGGGACAGGGGGGGTCCGGGGAGCTGTTTTTT.

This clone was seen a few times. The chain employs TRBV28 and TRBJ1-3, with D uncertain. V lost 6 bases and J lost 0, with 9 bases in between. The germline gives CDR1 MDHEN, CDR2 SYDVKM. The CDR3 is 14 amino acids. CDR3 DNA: TGTGCCAGCAGCCCCGGGAGCTCTGGAAACACCATATATTTT. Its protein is CASSPGSSGNTIYF.

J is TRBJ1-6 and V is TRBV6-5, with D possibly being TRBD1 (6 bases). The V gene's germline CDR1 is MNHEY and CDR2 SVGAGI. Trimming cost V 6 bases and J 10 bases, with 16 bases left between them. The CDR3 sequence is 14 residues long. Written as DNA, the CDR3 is TGTGCCAGCAGCCTATCAGGGGTTGGGTCACCCCTCCACTTT. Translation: CASSLSGVGSPLHF.

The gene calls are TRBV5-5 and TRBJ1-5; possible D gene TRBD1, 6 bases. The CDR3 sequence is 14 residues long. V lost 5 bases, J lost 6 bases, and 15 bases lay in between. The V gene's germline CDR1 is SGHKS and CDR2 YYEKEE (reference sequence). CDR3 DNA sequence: TGTGCCAGCAGACCCGGGGGGGCCTCTCAGCCCCAGCATTTT. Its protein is CASRPGGASQPQHF. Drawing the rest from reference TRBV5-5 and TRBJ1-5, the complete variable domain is DAGVTQSPTHLIKTRGQQVTLRCSPISGHKSVSWYQQVLGQGPQFIFQYYEKEERGRGNFPDRFSARQFPNYSSELNVNALLLGDSALYLCASRPGGASQPQHFGDGTRLSIL.

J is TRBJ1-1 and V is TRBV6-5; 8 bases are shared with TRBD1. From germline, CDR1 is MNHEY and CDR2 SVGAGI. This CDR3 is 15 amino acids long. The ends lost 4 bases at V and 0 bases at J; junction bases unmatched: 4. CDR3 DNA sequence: TGTGCCAGCAGTTCGACAGGGGTTGTGAACACTGAAGCTTTCTTT. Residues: CASSSTGVVNTEAFF.

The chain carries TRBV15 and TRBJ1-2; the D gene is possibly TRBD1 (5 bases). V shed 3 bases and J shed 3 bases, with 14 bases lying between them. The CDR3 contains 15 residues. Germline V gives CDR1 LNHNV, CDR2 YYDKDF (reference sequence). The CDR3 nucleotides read TGTGCCACCAGCAGGAACAGATGGGGGGACTATGGCTACACCTTC. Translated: CATSRNRWGDYGYTF.

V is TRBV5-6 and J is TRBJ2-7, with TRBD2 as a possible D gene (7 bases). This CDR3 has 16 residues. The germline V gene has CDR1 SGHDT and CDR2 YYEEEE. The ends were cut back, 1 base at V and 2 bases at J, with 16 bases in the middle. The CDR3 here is CASSLQGGGPTYEQYF. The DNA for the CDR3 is TGTGCCAGCAGCTTGCAGGGCGGGGGCCCTACCTACGAGCAGTACTTC. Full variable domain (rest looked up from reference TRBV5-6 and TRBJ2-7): DAGVTQSPTHLIKTRGQQVTLRCSPKSGHDTVSWYQQALGQGPQFIFQYYEEEERQRGNFPDRFSGHQFPNYSSELNVNALLLGDSALYLCASSLQGGGPTYEQYFGPGTRLTVT.

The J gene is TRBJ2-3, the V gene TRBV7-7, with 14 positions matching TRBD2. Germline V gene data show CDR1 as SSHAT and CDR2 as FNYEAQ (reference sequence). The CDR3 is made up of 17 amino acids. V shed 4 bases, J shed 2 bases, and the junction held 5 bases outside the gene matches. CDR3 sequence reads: CASSSGLAGGLTDTQYF. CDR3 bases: TGTGCCAGCAGCTCCGGACTAGCGGGGGGCCTCACAGATACGCAGTATTTT.

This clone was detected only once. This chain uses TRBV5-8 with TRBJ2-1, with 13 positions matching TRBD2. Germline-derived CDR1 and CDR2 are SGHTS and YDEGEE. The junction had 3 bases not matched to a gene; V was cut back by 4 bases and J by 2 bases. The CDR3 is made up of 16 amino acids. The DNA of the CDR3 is TGTGCCAGCAGCGCAACTAGCGGGGGGGCCTACAATGAGCAGTTCTTC. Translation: CASSATSGGAYNEQFF. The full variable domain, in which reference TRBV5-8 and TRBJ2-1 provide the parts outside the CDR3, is EAGVTQSPTHLIKTRGQQATLRCSPISGHTSVYWYQQALGLGLQFLLWYDEGEERNRGNFPPRFSGRQFPNYSSELNVNALELEDSALYLCASSATSGGAYNEQFFGPGTRLTVL.

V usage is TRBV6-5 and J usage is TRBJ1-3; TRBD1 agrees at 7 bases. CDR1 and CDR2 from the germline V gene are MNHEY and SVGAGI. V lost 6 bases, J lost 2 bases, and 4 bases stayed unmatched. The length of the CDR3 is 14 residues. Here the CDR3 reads CASSLRGAGNTIYF. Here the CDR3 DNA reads TGTGCCAGCAGCCTCAGGGGGGCTGGAAACACCATATATTTT.

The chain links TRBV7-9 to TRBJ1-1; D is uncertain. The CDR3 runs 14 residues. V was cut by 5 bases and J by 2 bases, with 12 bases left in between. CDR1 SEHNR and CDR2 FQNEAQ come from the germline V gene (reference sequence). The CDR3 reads CASSPLAGNTEAFF. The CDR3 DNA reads TGTGCCAGCAGCCCCCTCGCGGGAAACACTGAAGCTTTCTTT. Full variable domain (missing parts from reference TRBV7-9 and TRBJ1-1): DTGVSQNPRHKITKRGQNVTFRCDPISEHNRLYWYRQTLGQGPEFLTYFQNEAQLEKSRLLSDRFSAERPKGSFSTLEIQRTEQGDSAMYLCASSPLAGNTEAFFGQGTRLTVV.

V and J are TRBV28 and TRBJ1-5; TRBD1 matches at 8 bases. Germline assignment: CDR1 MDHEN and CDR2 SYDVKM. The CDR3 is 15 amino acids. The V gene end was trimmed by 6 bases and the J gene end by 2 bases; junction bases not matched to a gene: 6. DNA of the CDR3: TGTGCCAGCAGCTCCGGACAGGGAGGCAATCAGCCCCAGCATTTT. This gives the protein CASSSGQGGNQPQHF.

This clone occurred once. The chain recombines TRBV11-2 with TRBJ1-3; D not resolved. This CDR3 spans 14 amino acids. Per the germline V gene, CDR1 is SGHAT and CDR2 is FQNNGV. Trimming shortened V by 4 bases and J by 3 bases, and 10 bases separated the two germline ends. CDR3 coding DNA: TGTGCCAGCAGCTGGCAATATGGTGGAAACACCATATATTTT. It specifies CASSWQYGGNTIYF.

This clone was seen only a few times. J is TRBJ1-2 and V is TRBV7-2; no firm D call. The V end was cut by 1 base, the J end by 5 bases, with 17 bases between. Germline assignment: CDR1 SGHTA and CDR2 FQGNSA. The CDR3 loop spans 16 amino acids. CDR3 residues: CASSLVRGTDLYGYTF. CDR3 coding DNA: TGTGCCAGCAGCTTAGTCCGCGGCACGGACTTATATGGCTACACCTTC.